The sample holds one count of the clone carrying this T cell receptor beta chain. The record originates from a study of blood T cell repertoires in COVID-19. As for the study in general: Material from acute and convalescent COVID-19 was sourced from the United States, Italy and Spain.

In the authors' workflow: From reference gene primer amplification, estimates of nucleated cell counts were derived. Some clones are missing from TCRdb's copy, which holds only in-frame ones; the method was immunoSEQ multiplex PCR. The DNA gave D and trimming, while V, J and clone size come from that table. The sample holds 200,000 to 250,000 clones, 88% seen once. Participants' reported clinical history set cohort assignment. This CDR3 spans 15 amino acids. Germline CDR1 and CDR2: ENHRY and SYGVKD. The V end was cut by 0 bases, the J end by 10 bases, with 13 bases between. This receptor was obtained from a woman between 25 and 40 years old who had recovered from COVID-19. The V and J genes are TRBV10-3 and TRBJ1-6, with unresolved D. The sequenced material came from PBMCs or T cells enriched from blood (not recorded which). In nucleotides, the CDR3 is TGTGCCATCAGTGAGTCTGGGCCACCGGGGTCACCCCTCCACTTT. Its translation: CAISESGPPGSPLHF.